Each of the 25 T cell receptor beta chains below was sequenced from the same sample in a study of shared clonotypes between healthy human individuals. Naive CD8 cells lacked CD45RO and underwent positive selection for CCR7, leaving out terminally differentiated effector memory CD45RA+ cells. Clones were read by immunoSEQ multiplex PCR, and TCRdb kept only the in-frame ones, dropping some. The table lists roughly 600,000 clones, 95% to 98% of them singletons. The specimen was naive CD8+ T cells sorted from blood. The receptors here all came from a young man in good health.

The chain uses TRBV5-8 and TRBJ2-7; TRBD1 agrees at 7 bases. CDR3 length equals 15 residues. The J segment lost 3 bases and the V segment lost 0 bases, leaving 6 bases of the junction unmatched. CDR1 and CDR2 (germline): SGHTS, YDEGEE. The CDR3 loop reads CASSLGLGQIYEQYF. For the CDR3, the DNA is TGTGCCAGCAGCTTGGGTTTGGGACAGATCTACGAGCAGTACTTC.

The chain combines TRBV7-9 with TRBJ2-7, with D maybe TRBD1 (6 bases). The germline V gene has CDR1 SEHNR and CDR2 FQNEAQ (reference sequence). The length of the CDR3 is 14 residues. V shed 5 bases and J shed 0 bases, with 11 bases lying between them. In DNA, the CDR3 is TGTGCCAGCAGCGCTCCGACAGGCTCCTACGAGCAGTACTTC. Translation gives CASSAPTGSYEQYF.

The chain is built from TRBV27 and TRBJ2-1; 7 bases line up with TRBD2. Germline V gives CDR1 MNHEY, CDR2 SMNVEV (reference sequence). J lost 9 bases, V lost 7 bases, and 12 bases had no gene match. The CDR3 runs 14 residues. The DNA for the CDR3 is TGTGCCAGCACGGAGGGGCGGGAGTGGAGTGAGCAGTTCTTC. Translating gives CASTEGREWSEQFF.

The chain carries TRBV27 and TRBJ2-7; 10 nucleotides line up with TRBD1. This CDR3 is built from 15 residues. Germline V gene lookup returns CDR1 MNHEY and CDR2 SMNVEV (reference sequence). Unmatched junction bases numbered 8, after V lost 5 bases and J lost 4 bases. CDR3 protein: CASSTSGTGVYEQYF. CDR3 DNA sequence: TGTGCCAGCAGTACTTCCGGGACAGGGGTTTACGAGCAGTACTTC.

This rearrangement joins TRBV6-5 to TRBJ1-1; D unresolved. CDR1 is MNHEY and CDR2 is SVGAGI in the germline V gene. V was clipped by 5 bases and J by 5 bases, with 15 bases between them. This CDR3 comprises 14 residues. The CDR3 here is CASSQGGSGTEAFF. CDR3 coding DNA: TGTGCCAGCAGTCAAGGAGGGTCCGGGACTGAAGCTTTCTTT.

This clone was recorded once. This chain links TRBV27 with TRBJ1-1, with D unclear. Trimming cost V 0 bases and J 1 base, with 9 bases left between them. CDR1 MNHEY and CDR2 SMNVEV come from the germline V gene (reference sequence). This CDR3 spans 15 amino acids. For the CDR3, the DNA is TGTGCCAGCAGTTTATCCCGACCCTCGAACACTGAAGCTTTCTTT. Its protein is CASSLSRPSNTEAFF.

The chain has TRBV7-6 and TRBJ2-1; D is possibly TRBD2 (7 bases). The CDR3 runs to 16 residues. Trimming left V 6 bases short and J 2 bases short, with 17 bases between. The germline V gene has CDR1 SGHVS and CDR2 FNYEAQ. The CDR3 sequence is CASRPTGRGTYNEQFF. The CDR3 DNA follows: TGTGCCAGCAGACCTACAGGGAGGGGGACCTACAATGAGCAGTTCTTC.

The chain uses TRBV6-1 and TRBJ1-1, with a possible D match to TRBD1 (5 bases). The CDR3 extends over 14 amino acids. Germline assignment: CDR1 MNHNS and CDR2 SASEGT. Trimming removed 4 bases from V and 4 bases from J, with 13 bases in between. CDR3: CASSVQVGGTEAFF. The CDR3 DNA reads TGTGCCAGCAGTGTGCAGGTGGGGGGCACTGAAGCTTTCTTT.

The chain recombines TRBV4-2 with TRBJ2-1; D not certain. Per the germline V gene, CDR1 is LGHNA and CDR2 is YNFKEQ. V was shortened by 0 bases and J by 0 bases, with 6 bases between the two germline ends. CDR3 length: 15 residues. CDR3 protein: CASSQDLSSYNEQFF. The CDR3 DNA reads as TGTGCCAGCAGCCAAGATCTCAGCTCCTACAATGAGCAGTTCTTC.

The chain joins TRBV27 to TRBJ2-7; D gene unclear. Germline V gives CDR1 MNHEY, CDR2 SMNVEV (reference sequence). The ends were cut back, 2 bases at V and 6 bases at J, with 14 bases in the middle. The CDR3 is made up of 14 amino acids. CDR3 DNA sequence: TGTGCCAGCAGTTTAAGCCTGGGGAAGGCCGAGCAGTACTTC. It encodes CASSLSLGKAEQYF.

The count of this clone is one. The CDR3 protein is CAFGTGGYNEQFF. The CDR3, as DNA: TGTGCCTTCGGGACAGGGGGGTACAATGAGCAGTTCTTC. The chain is built from TRBV7-9 and TRBJ2-1; TRBD1 agrees at 11 bases. Trimming removed 11 bases from V and 4 bases from J; junction bases left unmatched: 4. The CDR3 contains 13 residues. The germline V gene encodes CDR1 SEHNR and CDR2 FQNEAQ (reference sequence).

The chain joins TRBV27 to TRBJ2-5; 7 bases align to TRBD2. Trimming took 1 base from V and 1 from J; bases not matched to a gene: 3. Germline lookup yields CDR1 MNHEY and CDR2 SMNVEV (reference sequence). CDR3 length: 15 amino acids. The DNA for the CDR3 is TGTGCCAGCAGTTTATTCGGCGGGAGCCAAGAGACCCAGTACTTC. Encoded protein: CASSLFGGSQETQYF.

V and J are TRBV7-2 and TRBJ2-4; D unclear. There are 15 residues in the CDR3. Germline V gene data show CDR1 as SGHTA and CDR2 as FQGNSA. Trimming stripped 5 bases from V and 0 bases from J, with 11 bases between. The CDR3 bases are TGTGCCAGCAGCCATTCGGGCCTAGCCAAAAACATTCAGTACTTC. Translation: CASSHSGLAKNIQYF.

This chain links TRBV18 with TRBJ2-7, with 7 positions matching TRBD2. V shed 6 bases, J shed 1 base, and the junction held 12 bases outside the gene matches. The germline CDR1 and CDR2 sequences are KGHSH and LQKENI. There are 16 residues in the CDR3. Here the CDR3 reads CASSPIRGESSYEQYF. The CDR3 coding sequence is TGTGCCAGCTCCCCTATCCGGGGGGAAAGTTCCTACGAGCAGTACTTC. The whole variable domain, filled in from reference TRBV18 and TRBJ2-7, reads NAGVMQNPRHLVRRRGQEARLRCSPMKGHSHVYWYRQLPEEGLKFMVYLQKENIIDESGMPKERFSAEFPKEGPSILRIQQVVRGDSAAYFCASSPIRGESSYEQYFGPGTRLTVT.

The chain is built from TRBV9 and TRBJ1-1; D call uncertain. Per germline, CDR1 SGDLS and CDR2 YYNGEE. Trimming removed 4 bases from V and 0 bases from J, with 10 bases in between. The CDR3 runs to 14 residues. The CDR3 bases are TGTGCCAGCAGCCCTTATACAGTGAACACTGAAGCTTTCTTT. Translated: CASSPYTVNTEAFF.

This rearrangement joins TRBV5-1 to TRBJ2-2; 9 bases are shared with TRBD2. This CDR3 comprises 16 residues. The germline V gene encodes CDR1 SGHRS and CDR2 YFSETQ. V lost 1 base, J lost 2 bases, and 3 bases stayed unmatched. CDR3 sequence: CASSLSSGENTGELFF. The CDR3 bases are TGCGCCAGCAGCTTGTCTAGCGGGGAAAACACCGGGGAGCTGTTTTTT.

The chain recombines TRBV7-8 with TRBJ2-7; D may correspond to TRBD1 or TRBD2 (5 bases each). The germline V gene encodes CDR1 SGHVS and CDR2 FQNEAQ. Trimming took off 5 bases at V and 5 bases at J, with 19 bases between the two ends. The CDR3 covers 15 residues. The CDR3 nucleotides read TGTGCCAGCAGCCAGGGTTGGGGGAGTTTTAACGAGCAGTACTTC. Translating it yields CASSQGWGSFNEQYF.

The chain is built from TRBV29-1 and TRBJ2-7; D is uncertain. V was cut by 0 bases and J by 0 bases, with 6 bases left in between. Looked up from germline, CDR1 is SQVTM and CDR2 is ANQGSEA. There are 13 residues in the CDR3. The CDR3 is CSVEDSYSYEQYF. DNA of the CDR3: TGCAGCGTTGAAGACTCTTACTCCTACGAGCAGTACTTC.

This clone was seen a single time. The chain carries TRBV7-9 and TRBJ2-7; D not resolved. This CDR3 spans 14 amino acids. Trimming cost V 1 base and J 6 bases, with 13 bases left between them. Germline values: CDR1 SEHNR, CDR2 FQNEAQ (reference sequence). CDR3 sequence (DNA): TGTGCCAGCAGCTTAGTTCTGGAATCGGGCGAGCAGTACTTC. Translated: CASSLVLESGEQYF. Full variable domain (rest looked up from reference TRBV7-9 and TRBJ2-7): DTGVSQNPRHKITKRGQNVTFRCDPISEHNRLYWYRQTLGQGPEFLTYFQNEAQLEKSRLLSDRFSAERPKGSFSTLEIQRTEQGDSAMYLCASSLVLESGEQYFGPGTRLTVT.

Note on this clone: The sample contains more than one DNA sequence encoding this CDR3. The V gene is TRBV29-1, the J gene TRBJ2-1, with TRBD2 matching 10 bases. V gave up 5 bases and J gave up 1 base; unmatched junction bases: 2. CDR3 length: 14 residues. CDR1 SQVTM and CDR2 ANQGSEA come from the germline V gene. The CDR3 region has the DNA TGCAGCGTTCTAGCGGGAGAGTCCTACAATGAGCAGTTCTTC. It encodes CSVLAGESYNEQFF.

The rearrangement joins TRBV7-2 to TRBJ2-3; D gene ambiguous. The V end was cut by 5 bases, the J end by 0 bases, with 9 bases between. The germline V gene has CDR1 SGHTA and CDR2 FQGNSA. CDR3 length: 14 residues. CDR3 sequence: CASSDRQSTDTQYF. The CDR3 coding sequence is TGTGCCAGCAGCGACCGACAAAGCACAGATACGCAGTATTTT. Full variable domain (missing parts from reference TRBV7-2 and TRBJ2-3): GAGVSQSPSNKVTEKGKDVELRCDPISGHTALYWYRQSLGQGLEFLIYFQGNSAPDKSGLPSDRFSAERTGGSVSTLTIQRTQQEDSAVYLCASSDRQSTDTQYFGPGTRLTVL.

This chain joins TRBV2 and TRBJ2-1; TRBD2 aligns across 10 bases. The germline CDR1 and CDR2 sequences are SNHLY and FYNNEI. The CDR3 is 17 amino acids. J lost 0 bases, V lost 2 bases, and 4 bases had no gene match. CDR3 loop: CASSEPSGGSSYNEQFF. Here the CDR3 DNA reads TGTGCCAGCAGTGAACCTAGCGGGGGCAGCTCCTACAATGAGCAGTTCTTC.

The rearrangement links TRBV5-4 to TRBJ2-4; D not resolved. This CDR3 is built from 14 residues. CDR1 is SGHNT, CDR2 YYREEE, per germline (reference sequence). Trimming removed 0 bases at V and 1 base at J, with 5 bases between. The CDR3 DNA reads TGTGCCAGCAGCTTGGCGGAGGCCAAAAACATTCAGTACTTC. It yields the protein CASSLAEAKNIQYF.

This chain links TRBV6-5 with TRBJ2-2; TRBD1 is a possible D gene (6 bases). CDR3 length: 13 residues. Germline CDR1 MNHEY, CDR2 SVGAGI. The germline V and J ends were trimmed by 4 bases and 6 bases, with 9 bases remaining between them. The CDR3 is CASSSGTSGELFF. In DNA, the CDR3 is TGTGCCAGCAGTTCCGGGACATCCGGGGAGCTGTTTTTT.

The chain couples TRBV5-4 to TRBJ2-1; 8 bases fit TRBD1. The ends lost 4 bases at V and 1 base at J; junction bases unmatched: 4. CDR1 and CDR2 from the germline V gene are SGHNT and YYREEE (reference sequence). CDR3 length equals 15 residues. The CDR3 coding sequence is TGTGCCAGCAGCAAGACAGGGGAGTCCTACAATGAGCAGTTCTTC. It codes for CASSKTGESYNEQFF.